This T cell receptor beta chain was identified in a study of Tregs in tolerant kidney transplant recipients. General study findings and limits: No direct test of biological reproducibility was done here.

Sequencing was performed with immunoSEQ multiplex PCR; in TCRdb, only in-frame clones are kept and a portion is missing. Found here are some 240,000 clones, about 86% of them singletons; the top ten hold 0.64%. This CDR3 has 13 amino acids. Trimming stripped 7 bases from V and 4 bases from J, with 11 bases between. Germline CDR1 reads LNHDA; CDR2 reads SQIVND (reference sequence). Turning to this clone: Its antigen is still unknown.

Unstimulated regulatory T cells (CD4+CD25+CD127-), CD4+CD25- non-regulatory cells, CD4 and CD8 cells were FACS-sorted from thawed PBMCs. The sequence derives from a human donor in good health. V gene TRBV19 combines with J gene TRBJ1-5, with a weak D call TRBD1 (6 bases). Sequenced sample: CD4+ T cells from blood. In nucleotides, the CDR3 is TGTGCCAGTAACGGACAGTTGAATCAGCCCCAGCATTTT. It translates to CASNGQLNQPQHF.